This is a list of T cell receptor beta chains from one sample in a study of blood T cell repertoires in COVID-19. The data were produced by immunoSEQ multiplex PCR, yet TCRdb's version contains in-frame clones alone and is incomplete. The profile shows over 85,000 clones, approximately 82% of them singletons. The sequencing sample was made of peripheral blood. The receptor source for this set is a man aged 60 to 69 with active or convalescent COVID-19. CDR3s include the opening cysteine and the closing phenylalanine or tryptophan. A D gene is named only where the DNA matches it firmly. Expanded clones are given a class, and other clones once, few, many or no size at all.

>TRBV2|NA|NA|TRBJ1-5
CASSEQGLDNQPQHF
TGTGCCAGCAGTGAACAGGGACTAGACAATCAGCCCCAGCATTTT
>TRBV7-2|NA|NA|TRBJ2-5
CASSFQGGQETQYF
TGTGCCAGCAGCTTTCAGGGCGGCCAAGAGACCCAGTACTTC
>TRBV5-1|TRBD1|once|TRBJ1-5
CASSTTGNPSQPQHF
TGCGCCAGCAGCACGACAGGGAACCCTAGTCAGCCCCAGCATTTT
>TRBV9|TRBD1|NA|TRBJ2-5
CASSVEQGRTQYF
TGTGCCAGCAGCGTAGAACAGGGGCGGACCCAGTACTTC
>TRBV7-6|NA|NA|TRBJ2-3
CASSLGIDFTDTQYF
TGTGCCAGCAGCTTAGGTATAGACTTCACAGATACGCAGTATTTT
>TRBV13|TRBD1|NA|TRBJ1-3
CASSFRQGSGNTIYF
TGTGCCAGCAGCTTTCGACAGGGCTCTGGAAACACCATATATTTT
>TRBV21-1|NA|NA|TRBJ2-1
CASSPPPYNEQFF
TGTGCCAGCAGCCCCCCCCCTTACAATGAGCAGTTCTTC
>TRBV7-7|NA|NA|TRBJ1-1
CASSLVGEVTEAFF
TGTGCCAGCAGCTTAGTTGGGGAGGTCACTGAAGCTTTCTTT
>TRBV3-1/TRBV3-2|TRBD2|NA|TRBJ2-2
CASSQMIAGAGELFF
TGTGCCAGCAGCCAAATGATAGCGGGAGCCGGGGAGCTGTTTTTT
>TRBV20-1|TRBD1|few|TRBJ1-1
CSASTGGAWDTEAFF
TGCAGTGCTAGTACAGGGGGCGCATGGGACACTGAAGCTTTCTTT
>TRBV7-3|NA|NA|TRBJ2-1
CASSSPPGEQFF
TGTGCCAGCAGCTCCCCCCCGGGTGAGCAGTTCTTC
>TRBV7-8|NA|NA|TRBJ2-1
CASSPVASAYNEQFF
TGTGCCAGCAGCCCCGTGGCTAGCGCCTACAATGAGCAGTTCTTC
>TRBV7-2|TRBD2|NA|TRBJ2-1
CASSLGSGSTYNEQFF
TGTGCCAGCAGCTTAGGCAGCGGGAGCACTTACAATGAGCAGTTCTTC
>TRBV5-1|NA|NA|TRBJ2-5
CASSLDHTGFRGTQYF
TGCGCCAGCAGCTTGGATCATACAGGGTTCAGGGGGACCCAGTACTTC
>TRBV14|NA|NA|TRBJ2-1
CASSAGSGASYNEQFF
TGTGCCAGCAGCGCCGGGAGCGGAGCTTCCTACAATGAGCAGTTCTTC
>TRBV7-8|TRBD1|few|TRBJ1-5
CASSLGSFRDRGDQPQHF
TGTGCCAGCAGCCTAGGCTCGTTCCGGGACAGGGGGGATCAGCCCCAGCATTTT
>TRBV27|NA|NA|TRBJ1-5
CASSLTGDQPQHF
TGTGCCAGCAGTTTAACAGGAGATCAGCCCCAGCATTTT
>TRBV14|NA|NA|TRBJ1-6
CASSQAGNSPLHF
TGTGCCAGCAGCCAAGCAGGGAACTCACCCCTCCACTTT
>TRBV9|TRBD2|NA|TRBJ2-1
CASSNSGSEYNEQFF
TGTGCCAGCAGCAATAGCGGGAGCGAGTACAATGAGCAGTTCTTC
>TRBV2|TRBD2|NA|TRBJ2-3
CASSVVAGSTDTQYF
TGTGCCAGCAGTGTTGTAGCGGGGAGCACAGATACGCAGTATTTT
>TRBV28|NA|NA|TRBJ1-1
CASSLAWSDTEAFF
TGTGCCAGCAGTTTAGCGTGGTCGGACACTGAAGCTTTCTTT
>TRBV9|TRBD2|NA|TRBJ2-1
CASSVSTSGSYNEQFF
TGTGCCAGCAGCGTAAGTACTAGCGGGTCCTACAATGAGCAGTTCTTC
>TRBV4-1|TRBD2|NA|TRBJ2-1
CASSLGAAGGKSYNEQFF
TGCGCCAGCAGCCTCGGTGCAGCGGGAGGGAAATCCTACAATGAGCAGTTCTTC
>TRBV28|TRBD1|NA|TRBJ1-3
CASSLQGVNTIYF
TGTGCCAGCAGTCTACAGGGGGTTAACACCATATATTTT